One T cell receptor (beta chain) is described in this entry. What it binds is not known. A J-beta primer mix and a sample-barcoded 5' primer were used in a second PCR of roughly 6 to 11 cycles. TCRdb called the 5' RACE reads again in MiXCR, with one record for every CDR3 protein. The table lists about 800,000 distinct CDR3 sequences, about 47% of them singletons. This specimen belongs to a study of blood T cells in healthy people across ages. Study-level information: About one barcoded beta molecule was captured per two T cells (by template switching).

Regarding the study as a whole: Donors of long life had a larger count of naive CD4+ cells and greater diversity than aged donors.

In germline, CDR1 is DFQATT, CDR2 SNEGSKA (reference sequence). V was clipped by 4 bases and J by 0 bases, with 12 bases between them. The length of the CDR3 is 15 residues. Samples each had at least 5.5 micrograms of total RNA extracted. This receptor was obtained from a man older than 75 in good health. The chain uses TRBV20-1 and TRBJ1-4; no reliable D call. Sequencing was carried out using blood. The CDR3 loop reads CSATEVPSTNEKLFF. The CDR3 nucleotides read TGCAGTGCTACGGAGGTGCCATCAACTAATGAAAAACTGTTTTTT.